Following are 21 T cell receptor beta chains from one sample sequenced in a study of T-cell memory formation after mild COVID-19. TCRdb re-called the 5' RACE reads through MiXCR, storing one row per CDR3 protein. The sample holds around 370,000 distinct CDR3 sequences, 20% to 25% seen once. What was sequenced was PBMCs or a T cell subset sorted from them (not recorded which). Receptors were obtained from an adult woman who had mild COVID-19 (a few samples of this study predate the infection). Cell type and time point are not known.

The gene calls are TRBV7-3 and TRBJ2-3; 9 bases fit TRBD1. The V gene end was trimmed by 6 bases and the J gene end by 0 bases; junction bases not matched to a gene: 1. CDR3 length equals 14 residues. Germline V lookup: CDR1 SGHTA, CDR2 FQGTGA. The CDR3 DNA reads as TGTGCCAGCAGGGGACAGGGAAGCACAGATACGCAGTATTTT. This codes for CASRGQGSTDTQYF. The full variable domain, its missing parts supplied by reference TRBV7-3 and TRBJ2-3, is GAGVSQTPSNKVTEKGKYVELRCDPISGHTALYWYRQSLGQGPEFLIYFQGTGAADDSGLPNDRFFAVRPEGSVSTLKIQRTERGDSAVYLCASRGQGSTDTQYFGPGTRLTVL.

V gene TRBV5-1 combines with J gene TRBJ2-4; D is unclear. The CDR3 covers 13 residues. Trimming took 3 bases from V and 8 from J, leaving 12 bases between them. Germline CDR1 and CDR2: SGHRS and YFSETQ. CDR3 region: CASSSTVKDIQYF. In nucleotides, the CDR3 is TGCGCCAGCAGCTCCACTGTCAAGGACATTCAGTACTTC.

This clonotype has a count of ten or more. The chain couples TRBV6-2 or TRBV6-3 to TRBJ1-1; 8 positions match TRBD1. CDR1 MNHEY and CDR2 SVGEGT come from the germline V gene. CDR3 length equals 13 residues. The V gene end was trimmed by 7 bases and the J gene end by 5 bases; junction bases not matched to a gene: 6. The CDR3 loop is CASNRQGWTEAFF. In DNA form, the CDR3 reads TGTGCCAGCAATCGACAGGGGTGGACTGAAGCTTTCTTT.

This chain uses TRBV27 with TRBJ1-2, with 7 nucleotides matching TRBD1. Germline trimming cut 2 bases from V and 5 bases from J; bases unmatched to any gene: 2. The germline gives CDR1 MNHEY, CDR2 SMNVEV (reference sequence). This CDR3 is built from 13 residues. The CDR3, as DNA: TGTGCCAGCAGTTTAGGGGGACAGTATGGCTACACCTTC. Its protein is CASSLGGQYGYTF.

This clonotype appeared a few times. The V and J genes are TRBV5-1 and TRBJ2-1, with a tentative D call TRBD2 (5 bases). Trimming removed 2 bases at V and 6 bases at J, with 15 bases between. Looked up from germline, CDR1 is SGHRS and CDR2 is YFSETQ. The CDR3 sequence is 15 residues long. CDR3 DNA: TGCGCCAGCAGCTTCGAGAGAGGGATGGGCAATGAGCAGTTCTTC. Its translation is CASSFERGMGNEQFF.

This clonotype has more than one count but fewer than ten. The J gene is TRBJ1-5, the V gene TRBV20-1; D is possibly TRBD1 (5 bases). This CDR3 has 18 residues. Germline V gives CDR1 DFQATT, CDR2 SNEGSKA (reference sequence). With 0 bases removed from V and 2 bases from J, the gap between germline ends came to 20 bases. The CDR3 DNA reads as TGCAGTGCTAGAGATCACGCTGCCGGGGCCATGGGCAATCAGCCCCAGCATTTT. It translates to CSARDHAAGAMGNQPQHF.

This chain joins TRBV7-9 and TRBJ1-1; D remains unclear. The CDR3 contains 9 residues. Trimming shortened V by 4 bases and J by 9 bases, and 3 bases separated the two germline ends. CDR1 SEHNR and CDR2 FQNEAQ come from the germline V gene (reference sequence). The chain's CDR3 is CASSSQAFF. CDR3 nucleotide sequence: TGTGCCAGCAGCTCTCAAGCTTTCTTT.

The chain carries TRBV18 and TRBJ1-4, with D unresolved. The CDR3 has 18 amino acids. Germline lookup yields CDR1 KGHSH and CDR2 LQKENI. V was clipped by 0 bases and J by 8 bases, with 22 bases between them. The CDR3: CASSPPNVAAVGYEKLFF. Here the CDR3 DNA reads TGTGCCAGCTCACCACCGAACGTCGCGGCAGTCGGTTACGAAAAACTGTTTTTT.

The rearrangement joins TRBV5-1 to TRBJ2-3, with D perhaps assigned TRBD1 or TRBD2 (5 bases each). Germline lookup yields CDR1 SGHRS and CDR2 YFSETQ. Trimming took 0 bases from V and 4 from J, leaving 24 bases between them. This CDR3 comprises 19 residues. The CDR3 region is CASSLARDGLTRGADTQYF. The CDR3 DNA reads as TGCGCCAGCAGCTTGGCCCGGGACGGCCTCACGAGGGGCGCAGATACGCAGTATTTT.

This clonotype appeared a few times. This chain links TRBV5-1 with TRBJ2-1, with 8 bases lining up with TRBD2. CDR3 size: 16 residues. The V segment lost 0 bases and the J segment 6 bases; nucleotides outside the gene matches: 8. Germline CDR1 and CDR2: SGHRS and YFSETQ. The chain's CDR3 is CASSLAPGTSINEQFF. Here the CDR3 DNA reads TGCGCCAGCAGCTTGGCCCCCGGGACTAGTATCAATGAGCAGTTCTTC.

This sequence joins TRBV9 and TRBJ1-5; D is unresolved. The CDR3 sequence is 14 residues long. Trimming shortened V by 3 bases and J by 4 bases, and 11 bases separated the two germline ends. Germline V lookup: CDR1 SGDLS, CDR2 YYNGEE. CDR3 residues: CASSGDEPNQPQHF. CDR3 DNA sequence: TGTGCCAGCAGCGGAGACGAACCTAATCAGCCCCAGCATTTT.

The V and J genes are TRBV7-2 and TRBJ2-7; D is possibly TRBD2 (6 bases). CDR3 length equals 17 residues. Trimming removed 5 bases at V and 5 bases at J, with 25 bases between. Germline V gene lookup returns CDR1 SGHTA and CDR2 FQGNSA. The DNA for the CDR3 is TGTGCCAGCAGCCTACTCTCGGGCACGGGAGAAAGAAACGAGCAGTACTTC. This encodes CASSLLSGTGERNEQYF. Full variable domain (missing parts from reference TRBV7-2 and TRBJ2-7): GAGVSQSPSNKVTEKGKDVELRCDPISGHTALYWYRQSLGQGLEFLIYFQGNSAPDKSGLPSDRFSAERTGGSVSTLTIQRTQQEDSAVYLCASSLLSGTGERNEQYFGPGTRLTVT.

A note on this clonotype: At one boundary the junction diverges from the germline segment, which might be a read error. The rearrangement uses TRBV7-9 and TRBJ2-1; TRBD2 matches at 9 bases. Looked up from germline, CDR1 is SEHNR and CDR2 is FQNEAQ (reference sequence). The CDR3 loop spans 13 amino acids. CDR3 coding DNA: TGTGCCAGCAGGTTAGCGGGAGCCGATGAGCAGTTCTTC. Translation: CASRLAGADEQFF.

The chain combines TRBV6-5 with TRBJ1-2; D ambiguous. The germline V and J ends were trimmed by 0 bases and 4 bases, with 15 bases remaining between them. The CDR3 has 16 amino acids. In germline, CDR1 is MNHEY, CDR2 SVGAGI. CDR3 loop: CASSYSAGDRSYGYTF. For the CDR3, the DNA is TGTGCCAGCAGTTACTCTGCAGGCGATAGGAGCTATGGCTACACCTTC.

The chain is built from TRBV20-1 and TRBJ1-4; D unclear. This CDR3 has 14 amino acids. Germline V gene sequence: CDR1 DFQATT, CDR2 SNEGSKA (reference sequence). V was cut by 1 base and J by 7 bases, with 13 bases left in between. DNA for the CDR3: TGCAGTGCTAGAGGCAGTCAAAGCGGTGAAAAACTGTTTTTT. Its translation: CSARGSQSGEKLFF.

V and J are TRBV5-1 and TRBJ2-5; 7 bases fit TRBD1. The CDR3 is 14 amino acids. Germline V gene sequence: CDR1 SGHRS, CDR2 YFSETQ. Losses at the gene ends were 4 bases for V and 7 bases for J; bases not matched to a gene: 10. The CDR3 region is CASSPGGIGATQYF. CDR3 coding DNA: TGCGCCAGCAGCCCAGGGGGTATTGGAGCGACCCAGTACTTC.

The chain joins TRBV7-2 to TRBJ2-5; the match to TRBD2 covers 12 bases. Germline trimming cut 1 base from V and 1 base from J; bases unmatched to any gene: 7. This CDR3 comprises 18 residues. Per the germline V gene, CDR1 is SGHTA and CDR2 is FQGNSA. The CDR3 region has the DNA TGTGCCAGCAGCTTAGTCCTAGCGGGAGGGCTGATCCAAGAGACCCAGTACTTC. Protein sequence: CASSLVLAGGLIQETQYF.

The table lists this clonotype with a few counts. The chain links TRBV5-1 to TRBJ2-3; 7 bases fit TRBD2. The CDR3 spans 14 residues. V shed 2 bases and J 2 bases; nucleotides not matched to a gene: 2. Germline V gene data show CDR1 as SGHRS and CDR2 as YFSETQ. CDR3 loop: CASSFSGTTDTQYF. Here the CDR3 DNA reads TGCGCCAGCAGCTTCAGCGGGACCACAGATACGCAGTATTTT.

The chain combines TRBV20-1 with TRBJ2-7, with TRBD2 identical over 7 bases. CDR1 and CDR2 from the germline V gene are DFQATT and SNEGSKA (reference sequence). J was trimmed by 4 bases and V by 2 bases; bases with no gene match: 11. The CDR3 contains 15 residues. DNA of the CDR3: TGCAGTGCTAGACTTCCGGGCGGGAGCCGTTACGAGCAGTACTTC. This sequence encodes CSARLPGGSRYEQYF.

In its sample, this clonotype was seen many times. The chain uses TRBV11-2 and TRBJ2-2; 12 bases line up with TRBD2. Germline CDR1 SGHAT, CDR2 FQNNGV. The CDR3 is 16 residues long. The junction had 5 bases not matched to a gene; V was cut back by 3 bases and J by 6 bases. The CDR3 is CASSFRTSGAAGELFF. In DNA form, the CDR3 reads TGTGCCAGCAGCTTTAGGACTAGCGGGGCAGCCGGGGAGCTGTTTTTT.

This clonotype has just a few counts. The genes are TRBV7-9 and TRBJ1-1; possibly TRBD1 for D (5 bases). There are 18 residues in the CDR3. CDR1 and CDR2 from the germline V gene are SEHNR and FQNEAQ (reference sequence). Trimming stripped 1 base from V and 0 bases from J, with 18 bases between. The chain's CDR3 is CASSLEVSGETMNTEAFF. CDR3 nucleotides: TGTGCCAGCAGCTTAGAAGTGTCGGGGGAAACTATGAACACTGAAGCTTTCTTT.